Listed below are T cell receptor beta chains from one sample, sequenced in a study of vaccination and CD4 T cells after COVID-19. No antigens are known for them. TCRdb re-derived calls from the PCR reads in MiXCR, one entry per CDR3 protein. This table has roughly 16,000 distinct CDR3 sequences, around 48% appearing once. The sequencing sample was made of CD4+ T cells from blood, cultured in vitro. The receptors were gathered from a human donor who had recovered from COVID-19. CDR3s include the opening cysteine and the closing phenylalanine or tryptophan. D genes are given only for firm matches. Clone sizes are given selectively: once, few, many, or a class where the clone is expanded.

. | TRBJ2-3 | . | TRBV6-5 | TGTGCCAGCAGTTACTCGTCGTCCAGGGTGGGGGCCACAGATACGCAGTATTTT | CASSYSSSRVGATDTQYF
. | TRBJ2-3 | few | TRBV27 | TGTGCCAGCAGGTCACAGGGAGATACGCAGTATTTT | CASRSQGDTQYF
. | TRBJ1-1 | . | TRBV19 | TGTGCCAGTAGTATAGGTGTCGACAGTGACACTGAAGCTTTCTTT | CASSIGVDSDTEAFF
TRBD2 | TRBJ2-1 | few | TRBV20-1 | TGCAGTGCTAGAGGGACTAGCGGGAGGAGTAGCAATGAGCAGTTCTTC | CSARGTSGRSSNEQFF
. | TRBJ2-1 | . | TRBV2 | TGTGCCAGCAGTAAGAGGAGGTCGTCCTACAATGAGCAGTTCTTC | CASSKRRSSYNEQFF
. | TRBJ1-2 | . | TRBV11-3 | TGTGCCAGCAGCTCGACAGCTAACTATGGCTACACCTTC | CASSSTANYGYTF
. | TRBJ1-5 | . | TRBV28 | TGTGCCAGCAGTTTACCTCAGGGAGGACAGCCCCAGCATTTT | CASSLPQGGQPQHF
TRBD1 | TRBJ1-2 | . | TRBV19 | TGTGCCAGTAGTCCCATAACGACAGGGCACTATGGCTACACCTTC | CASSPITTGHYGYTF
. | TRBJ1-6 | few | TRBV20-1 | TGCAGTGCTAGACAGGTTCTCTCCTATAATTCACCCCTCCACTTT | CSARQVLSYNSPLHF
TRBD1 | TRBJ1-2 | . | TRBV2 | TGTGCCAGCACTATGAGGGACAGGGCGAGGGATGGCTACACCTTC | CASTMRDRARDGYTF
. | TRBJ1-1 | few | TRBV20-1 | TGCAGTGCGAGACCCGGGTCAGCTCAGAACACTGAAGCTTTCTTT | CSARPGSAQNTEAFF
TRBD2 | TRBJ2-1 | . | TRBV20-1 | TGCAGTGCATGGACTAGTGAGGAGCAGTTCTTC | CSAWTSEEQFF